These T cell receptor beta chains were read from a single sample in a study of type 1 and type 2 diabetes patients. TCRdb fed the multiplex PCR reads into MiXCR, producing one record per CDR3 protein. The sample yields 270,000 or so distinct CDR3 sequences, 45% to 60% seen once. Sequenced: peripheral blood mononuclear cells (PBMCs). These receptors were collected from a man between 18 and 29 years old with type 2 diabetes. Each CDR3 is given without its conserved first and last residue. Each record gives: CDR3 length, V gene, CDR3 protein.

CDR3 length: 15
V gene: TRBV15
CDR3 protein: ATSPPPPGQNNSPLH

CDR3 length: 10
V gene: TRBV7-2
CDR3 protein: ASSLGGKTQY

CDR3 length: 11
V gene: TRBV7-9
CDR3 protein: ASSLIDKGTLF

CDR3 length: 13
V gene: TRBV20-1
CDR3 protein: SARPSVPGSYEQY

CDR3 length: 10
V gene: TRBV30
CDR3 protein: ACWGRTDTQY

CDR3 length: 10
V gene: TRBV30
CDR3 protein: AWSVGLNEQY

CDR3 length: 14
V gene: TRBV2
CDR3 protein: ASSEGLAGEGETQY

CDR3 length: 11
V gene: TRBV7-3
CDR3 protein: ASSLTGQSEQF

CDR3 length: 14
V gene: TRBV5-1
CDR3 protein: ASSLGEAGNTDTQY

CDR3 length: 13
V gene: TRBV19
CDR3 protein: ASSTSGRAYNEQF

CDR3 length: 10
V gene: TRBV20-1
CDR3 protein: SVPRGQETQY

CDR3 length: 13
V gene: TRBV27
CDR3 protein: ASSETQGYTDTQY

CDR3 length: 12
V gene: TRBV7-2
CDR3 protein: ASSFPGQGPEAF

CDR3 length: 11
V gene: TRBV27
CDR3 protein: ASKWAGSYEQY

CDR3 length: 9
V gene: TRBV28
CDR3 protein: ASSLGDLQH

CDR3 length: 14
V gene: TRBV20-1
CDR3 protein: SARDLLAGSTDTQY

CDR3 length: 12
V gene: TRBV11-2
CDR3 protein: ASSDLAGDYEQY

CDR3 length: 12
V gene: TRBV2
CDR3 protein: ASRRPDGYTEAF

CDR3 length: 12
V gene: TRBV5-1
CDR3 protein: ASSLGQETDTQY

CDR3 length: 11
V gene: TRBV27
CDR3 protein: ASSFSYAGELF

CDR3 length: 11
V gene: TRBV25-1
CDR3 protein: ASRDRVDSPLH

CDR3 length: 12
V gene: TRBV6-1
CDR3 protein: ASRPRGGGYEQY

CDR3 length: 14
V gene: TRBV2
CDR3 protein: ASSALGTVVNQPQH

CDR3 length: 12
V gene: TRBV12-3/TRBV12-4
CDR3 protein: ASSRDNSGYGYT

CDR3 length: 13
V gene: TRBV6-5
CDR3 protein: ASSEPFDRSGEQY

CDR3 length: 10
V gene: TRBV14
CDR3 protein: ASSLGAEGYT

CDR3 length: 13
V gene: TRBV7-2
CDR3 protein: ASSLIAGPRETQY

CDR3 length: 13
V gene: TRBV6-6
CDR3 protein: ASSYPSWGVYEQY

CDR3 length: 11
V gene: TRBV29-1
CDR3 protein: SVEDHPGYEQY

CDR3 length: 10
V gene: TRBV2
CDR3 protein: ASRGPRGGYT

CDR3 length: 14
V gene: TRBV20-1
CDR3 protein: SARDLLADNTGELF

CDR3 length: 10
V gene: TRBV11-2
CDR3 protein: ASSFFRNTQY

CDR3 length: 8
V gene: TRBV12-3/TRBV12-4
CDR3 protein: ASSLNEQF

CDR3 length: 12
V gene: TRBV20-1
CDR3 protein: SASISPSSYEQY

CDR3 length: 18
V gene: TRBV18
CDR3 protein: ASSPESGGVVLTGANVLT

CDR3 length: 11
V gene: TRBV19
CDR3 protein: ASSIAPRQPQH

CDR3 length: 13
V gene: TRBV25-1
CDR3 protein: ASRSRTGAGTEAF

CDR3 length: 12
V gene: TRBV6-6
CDR3 protein: ASSRDRTNTEAF

CDR3 length: 9
V gene: TRBV19
CDR3 protein: ASSSGKPQH

CDR3 length: 13
V gene: TRBV2
CDR3 protein: ASSVSGASYNEQF

CDR3 length: 11
V gene: TRBV6-5
CDR3 protein: ASSGDRGYGYT

CDR3 length: 10
V gene: TRBV7-2
CDR3 protein: ASSEWGNEQS

CDR3 length: 17
V gene: TRBV7-3
CDR3 protein: ASSLNMAGLAANTGELF

CDR3 length: 12
V gene: TRBV29-1
CDR3 protein: SARGLAANTEAF

CDR3 length: 14
V gene: TRBV15
CDR3 protein: ATSSDPGTLNTEAF

CDR3 length: 14
V gene: TRBV13
CDR3 protein: ASSFQTSLSYNEQF

CDR3 length: 11
V gene: TRBV10-1
CDR3 protein: ASSDRGGNEQF

CDR3 length: 13
V gene: TRBV6-6
CDR3 protein: ASSPIRGEYNEQF

CDR3 length: 12
V gene: TRBV12-3/TRBV12-4
CDR3 protein: ASTASAGQETQY

CDR3 length: 14
V gene: TRBV7-3
CDR3 protein: ASSLGTDRTIYEQY

CDR3 length: 11
V gene: TRBV4-1
CDR3 protein: ANSQAGTDTQY

CDR3 length: 11
V gene: TRBV25-1
CDR3 protein: ASSPQVAYEQY

CDR3 length: 13
V gene: TRBV7-6
CDR3 protein: ASSLGPGATYEQY

CDR3 length: 11
V gene: TRBV6-4
CDR3 protein: ASSDSISTEAF

CDR3 length: 12
V gene: TRBV19
CDR3 protein: ASRTRRAKDTQY

CDR3 length: 12
V gene: TRBV7-9
CDR3 protein: ASSLGQPRNGYT

CDR3 length: 12
V gene: TRBV2
CDR3 protein: ASRGVPMGDEQF

CDR3 length: 10
V gene: TRBV27
CDR3 protein: ASSSRDSFQY